What follows are 9 T cell receptor beta chains derived from one specimen sequenced in a study of blood T cell repertoires in COVID-19. The table came from immunoSEQ multiplex PCR; TCRdb's copy has only in-frame clones and leaves some out. In the table there are roughly 160,000 clones, 74% of which are singletons. Sequenced material: peripheral blood. Receptor source: a woman of 80 years or more with acute or convalescent COVID-19.

The J gene is TRBJ1-5, the V gene TRBV29-1; D remains unclear. The CDR3 is 12 residues long. V was pared by 0 bases and J by 12 bases, with 12 bases between. CDR1 is SQVTM, CDR2 ANQGSEA, per germline. CDR3 region: CSVEDAPGDQHF. Here the CDR3 DNA reads TGCAGCGTTGAAGACGCCCCCGGTGACCAGCATTTT. Variable domain in full (rest from reference TRBV29-1 and TRBJ1-5): SAVISQKPSRDICQRGTSLTIQCQVDSQVTMMFWYRQQPGQSLTLIATANQGSEATYESGFVIDKFPISRPNLTFSTLTVSNMSPEDSSIYLCSVEDAPGDQHFGDGTRLSIL.

The CDR3 sequence is CASSSQRGQPQHF. The DNA of the CDR3 is TGTGCCAGCAGCTCACAGAGGGGGCAGCCCCAGCATTTT. The rearrangement links TRBV7-2 to TRBJ1-5; the D gene is possibly TRBD1 (6 bases). Germline V gives CDR1 SGHTA, CDR2 FQGNSA. The CDR3 is 13 residues long. V lost 4 bases and J lost 7, with 11 bases in between. The full variable domain, rest sourced from reference TRBV7-2 and TRBJ1-5, is GAGVSQSPSNKVTEKGKDVELRCDPISGHTALYWYRQSLGQGLEFLIYFQGNSAPDKSGLPSDRFSAERTGGSVSTLTIQRTQQEDSAVYLCASSSQRGQPQHFGDGTRLSIL.

This chain joins TRBV27 and TRBJ1-4; no clear D. The CDR3 is made up of 14 amino acids. CDR1 and CDR2 (germline): MNHEY, SMNVEV (reference sequence). Trimming left V 0 bases short and J 5 bases short, with 7 bases between. CDR3 residues: CASSLSLANEKLFF. The DNA for the CDR3 is TGTGCCAGCAGTTTATCGTTAGCGAATGAAAAACTGTTTTTT.

The table lists this clone with a few counts. J is TRBJ1-1 and V is TRBV4-2; 7 bases line up with TRBD1. Per germline, CDR1 LGHNA and CDR2 YNFKEQ. This CDR3 has 15 amino acids. Trimming at V came to 4 bases and at J to 2 bases, leaving 7 bases not matched to a gene. Here the CDR3 reads CASSLMWDSNTEAFF. The CDR3 nucleotides are TGTGCCAGCAGCCTCATGTGGGACAGCAACACTGAAGCTTTCTTT.

The chain has TRBV18 and TRBJ2-7; 9 bases fit TRBD2. The CDR3 is 15 amino acids. From germline, CDR1 is KGHSH and CDR2 LQKENI. V shed 2 bases and J 3 bases; nucleotides not matched to a gene: 5. The DNA of the CDR3 is TGTGCCAGCTCACCAATTAGCGGGGGAAACTACGAGCAGTACTTC. Encoded protein: CASSPISGGNYEQYF.

The genes are TRBV7-8 and TRBJ2-7; TRBD2 is a possible D gene (6 bases). The CDR3 is 17 amino acids. Trimming stripped 2 bases from V and 3 bases from J, with 20 bases between. Germline-derived CDR1 and CDR2 are SGHVS and FQNEAQ. CDR3: CASSLTWGGREIYEQYF. The CDR3 nucleotides are TGTGCCAGCAGCTTAACTTGGGGAGGTAGGGAAATCTACGAGCAGTACTTC.

The chain joins TRBV10-3 to TRBJ1-1; 8 bases are shared with TRBD1. J lost 1 base, V lost 5 bases, and 6 bases had no gene match. The CDR3 length is 15 residues. Looked up from germline, CDR1 is ENHRY and CDR2 is SYGVKD. CDR3 sequence: CAISQTGVANTEAFF. The CDR3 nucleotides are TGTGCCATCAGTCAGACAGGGGTGGCGAACACTGAAGCTTTCTTT.

This chain uses TRBV6-2 or TRBV6-3 with TRBJ1-1; TRBD1 aligns across 8 bases. Germline CDR1 MNHEY, CDR2 SVGEGT. J gave up 5 bases and V 2 bases, and 7 bases lay outside the gene matches. There are 15 residues in the CDR3. DNA of the CDR3: TGTGCCAGCAGTTACGGGACAGGAAGCGATACTGAAGCTTTCTTT. Translated, it gives CASSYGTGSDTEAFF.

This sequence joins TRBV7-3 and TRBJ2-5; TRBD2 might be the D (5 bases). Germline-derived CDR1 and CDR2 are SGHTA and FQGTGA. Between the trimmed V and J ends, which lost 0 bases and 5 bases, there was a span of 7 bases. This CDR3 has 13 residues. The CDR3 DNA reads TGTGCCAGCAGCTTAACGGGAGAGGAGACCCAGTACTTC. Translating it yields CASSLTGEETQYF.